What follows is one TCR beta chain and its context. Antigen: not known. The data belong to a study of OX40 agonist ivuxolimab in advanced cancers. Study in general: Of the patients, three showed partial responses, one with hepatocellular carcinoma and two with cutaneous melanoma. General study findings and limits: In a subset of nonresponders, normalized T-cell clonal expansion was also low. Both blood CD4+ and CD8+ T cells showed clonal growth by week 6 at 0.1 to 3.0 mg/kg.

CDR3 length: 15 residues. V lost 0 bases to trimming and J lost 5 bases, with 13 bases between them. The V gene's germline CDR1 is SGHRS and CDR2 YFSETQ. This table comes from immunoSEQ multiplex PCR, and its TCRdb copy is limited to in-frame clones, with some not included. The sample holds approximately 10,000 clones, 88% seen once. Sequences were derived from CD4+ or CD8+ T cells sorted from blood, sampled in a trial of the OX40 agonist ivuxolimab. This receptor was identified in an adult with an advanced solid tumor such as melanoma, head and neck, liver or kidney cancer. This chain joins TRBV5-1 and TRBJ2-3; D tentatively reads TRBD1 or TRBD2 (5 bases each). CDR3 nucleotides: TGCGCCAGCAGCTTGGGGGGCAGGGAGATAGATACGCAGTATTTT. Its protein is CASSLGGREIDTQYF.